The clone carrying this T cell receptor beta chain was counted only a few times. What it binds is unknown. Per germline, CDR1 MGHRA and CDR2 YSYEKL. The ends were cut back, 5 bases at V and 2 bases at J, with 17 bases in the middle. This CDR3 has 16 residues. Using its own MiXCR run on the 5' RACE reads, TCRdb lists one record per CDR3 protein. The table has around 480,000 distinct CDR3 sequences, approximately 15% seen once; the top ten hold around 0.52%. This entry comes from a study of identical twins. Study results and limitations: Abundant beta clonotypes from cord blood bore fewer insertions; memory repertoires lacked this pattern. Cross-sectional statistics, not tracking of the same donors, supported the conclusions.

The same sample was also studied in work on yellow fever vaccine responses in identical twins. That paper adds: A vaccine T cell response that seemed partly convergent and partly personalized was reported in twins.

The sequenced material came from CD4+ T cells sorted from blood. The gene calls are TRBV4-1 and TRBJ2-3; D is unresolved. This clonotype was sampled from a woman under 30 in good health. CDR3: CASSVSPAFTTDTQYF. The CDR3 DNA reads TGCGCCAGCAGCGTAAGTCCAGCCTTTACCACAGATACGCAGTATTTT.